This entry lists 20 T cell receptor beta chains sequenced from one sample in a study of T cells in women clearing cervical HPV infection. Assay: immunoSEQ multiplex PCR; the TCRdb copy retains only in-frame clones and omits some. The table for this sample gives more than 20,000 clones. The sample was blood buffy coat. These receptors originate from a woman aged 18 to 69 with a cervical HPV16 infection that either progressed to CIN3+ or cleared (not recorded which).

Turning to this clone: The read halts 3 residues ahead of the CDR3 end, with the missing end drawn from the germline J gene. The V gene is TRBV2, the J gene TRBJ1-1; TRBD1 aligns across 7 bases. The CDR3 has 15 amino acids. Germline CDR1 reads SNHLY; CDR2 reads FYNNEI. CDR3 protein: CASTRGTSLGGKAFF. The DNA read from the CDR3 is TGTGCCAGCACCAGGGGGACGAGTCTTGGTGGAAAA.

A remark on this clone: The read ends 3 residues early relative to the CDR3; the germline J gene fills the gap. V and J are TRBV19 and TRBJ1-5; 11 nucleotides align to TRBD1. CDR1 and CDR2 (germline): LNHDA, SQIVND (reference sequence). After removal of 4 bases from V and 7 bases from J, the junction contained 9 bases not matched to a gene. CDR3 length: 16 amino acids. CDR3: CASSTVGQGARQPQHF. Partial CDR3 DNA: TGTGCCAGTAGTACTGTTGGACAGGGGGCGAGGCAGCCC.

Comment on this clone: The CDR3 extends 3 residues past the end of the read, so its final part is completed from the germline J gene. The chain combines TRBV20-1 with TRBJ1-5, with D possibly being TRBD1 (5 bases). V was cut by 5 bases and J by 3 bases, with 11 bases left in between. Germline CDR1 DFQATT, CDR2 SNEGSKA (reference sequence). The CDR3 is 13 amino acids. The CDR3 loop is CSAAGTNNQPQHF. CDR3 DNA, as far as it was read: TGCAGTGCTGCCGGGACTAACAATCAGCCC.

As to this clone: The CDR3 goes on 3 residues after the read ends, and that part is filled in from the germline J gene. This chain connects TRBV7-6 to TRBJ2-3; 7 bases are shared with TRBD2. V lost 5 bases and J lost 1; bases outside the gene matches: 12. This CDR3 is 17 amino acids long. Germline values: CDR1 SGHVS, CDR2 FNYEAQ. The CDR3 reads CASSPLVAGRGTDTQYF. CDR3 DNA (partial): TGTGCCAGCAGCCCACTAGTGGCGGGGAGGGGCACAGATACG.

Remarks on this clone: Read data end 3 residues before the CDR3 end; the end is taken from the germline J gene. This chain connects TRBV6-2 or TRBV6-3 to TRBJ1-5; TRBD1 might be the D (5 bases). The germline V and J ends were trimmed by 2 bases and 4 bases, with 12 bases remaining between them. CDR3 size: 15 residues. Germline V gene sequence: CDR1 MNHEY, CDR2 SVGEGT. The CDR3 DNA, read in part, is TGTGCCAGCAGTTACGAGGGGAGGAGGAATCAGCCC. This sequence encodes CASSYEGRRNQP. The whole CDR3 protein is CASSYEGRRNQPQHF.

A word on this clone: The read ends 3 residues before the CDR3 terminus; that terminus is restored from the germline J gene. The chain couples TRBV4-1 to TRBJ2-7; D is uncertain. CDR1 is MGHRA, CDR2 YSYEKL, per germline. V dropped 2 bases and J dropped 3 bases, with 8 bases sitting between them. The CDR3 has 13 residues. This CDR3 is CASSQSPDYEQYF. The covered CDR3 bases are TGCGCCAGCAGCCAAAGTCCAGACTACGAG.

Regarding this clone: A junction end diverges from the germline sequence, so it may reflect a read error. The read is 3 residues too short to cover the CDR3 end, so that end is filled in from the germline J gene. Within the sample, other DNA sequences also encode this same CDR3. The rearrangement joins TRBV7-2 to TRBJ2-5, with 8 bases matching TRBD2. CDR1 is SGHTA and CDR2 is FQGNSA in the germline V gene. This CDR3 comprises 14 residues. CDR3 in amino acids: CASSLGSGGETQYF. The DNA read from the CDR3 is TGTGCTAGCAGCTTAGGAAGCGGGGGAGAGACC.

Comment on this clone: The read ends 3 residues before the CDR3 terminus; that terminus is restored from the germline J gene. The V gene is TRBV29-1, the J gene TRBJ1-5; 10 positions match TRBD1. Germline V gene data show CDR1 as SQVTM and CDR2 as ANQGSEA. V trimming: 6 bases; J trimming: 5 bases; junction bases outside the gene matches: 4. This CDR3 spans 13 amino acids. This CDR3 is CSVATGGDQPQHF. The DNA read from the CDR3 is TGCAGCGTGGCGACAGGGGGCGATCAGCCC.

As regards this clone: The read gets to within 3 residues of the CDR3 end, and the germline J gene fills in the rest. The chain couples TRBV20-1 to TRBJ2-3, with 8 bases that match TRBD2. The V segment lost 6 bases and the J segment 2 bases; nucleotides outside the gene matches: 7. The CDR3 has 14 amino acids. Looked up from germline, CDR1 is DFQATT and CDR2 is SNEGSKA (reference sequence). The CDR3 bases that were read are TGCAGTGCAGGAAGCGGGAGTTACACAGATACG. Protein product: CSAGSGSYTDT. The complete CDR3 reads CSAGSGSYTDTQYF.

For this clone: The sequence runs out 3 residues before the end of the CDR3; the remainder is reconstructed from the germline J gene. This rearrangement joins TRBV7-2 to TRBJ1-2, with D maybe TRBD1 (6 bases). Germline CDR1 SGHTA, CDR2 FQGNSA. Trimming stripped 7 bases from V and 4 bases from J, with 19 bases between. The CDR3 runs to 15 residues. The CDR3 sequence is CASILWAGDLYGYTF. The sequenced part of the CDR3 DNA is TGTGCCAGCATCCTATGGGCAGGGGACCTCTATGGC. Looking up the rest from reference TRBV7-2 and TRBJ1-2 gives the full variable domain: GAGVSQSPSNKVTEKGKDVELRCDPISGHTALYWYRQSLGQGLEFLIYFQGNSAPDKSGLPSDRFSAERTGGSVSTLTIQRTQQEDSAVYLCASILWAGDLYGYTFGSGTRLTVV.

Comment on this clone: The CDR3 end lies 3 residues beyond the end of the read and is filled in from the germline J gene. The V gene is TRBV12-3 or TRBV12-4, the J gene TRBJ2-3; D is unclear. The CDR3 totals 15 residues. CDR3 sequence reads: CASTPFPGTNQPQYF. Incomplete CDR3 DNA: TGTGCCAGCACCCCGTTTCCAGGTACCAATCAGCCG.

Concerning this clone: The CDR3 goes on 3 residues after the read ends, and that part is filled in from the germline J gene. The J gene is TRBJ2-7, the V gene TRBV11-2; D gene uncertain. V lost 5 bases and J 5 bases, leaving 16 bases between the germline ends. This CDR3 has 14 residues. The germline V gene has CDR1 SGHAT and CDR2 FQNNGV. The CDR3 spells CASSRDSISHEQYF. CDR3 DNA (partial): TGTGCCAGCAGCCGCGACTCAATCAGCCACGAG.

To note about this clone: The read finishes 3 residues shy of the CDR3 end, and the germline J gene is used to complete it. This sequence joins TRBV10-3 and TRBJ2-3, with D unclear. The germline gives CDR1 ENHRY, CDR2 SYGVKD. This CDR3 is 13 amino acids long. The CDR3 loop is CAISEPPGETQYF. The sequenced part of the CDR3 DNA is TGTGCCATCAGTGAGCCACCAGGCGAGACG.

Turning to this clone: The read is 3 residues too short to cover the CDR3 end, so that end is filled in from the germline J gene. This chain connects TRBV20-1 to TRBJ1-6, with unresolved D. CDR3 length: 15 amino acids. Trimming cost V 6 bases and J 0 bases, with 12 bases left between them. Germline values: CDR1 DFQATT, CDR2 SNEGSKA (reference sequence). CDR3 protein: CSALDAYSYNSPLHF. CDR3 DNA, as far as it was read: TGCAGTGCCCTAGACGCCTACTCCTATAATTCACCC.

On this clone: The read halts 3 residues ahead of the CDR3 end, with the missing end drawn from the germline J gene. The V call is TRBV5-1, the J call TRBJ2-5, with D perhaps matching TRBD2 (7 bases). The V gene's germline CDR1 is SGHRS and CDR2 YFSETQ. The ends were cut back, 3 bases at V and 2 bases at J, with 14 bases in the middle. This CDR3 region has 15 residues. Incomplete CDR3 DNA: TGCGCCAGCAGCTGGGGGGGTACAGGGCAAGAGACC. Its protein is CASSWGGTGQET. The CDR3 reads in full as CASSWGGTGQETQYF.

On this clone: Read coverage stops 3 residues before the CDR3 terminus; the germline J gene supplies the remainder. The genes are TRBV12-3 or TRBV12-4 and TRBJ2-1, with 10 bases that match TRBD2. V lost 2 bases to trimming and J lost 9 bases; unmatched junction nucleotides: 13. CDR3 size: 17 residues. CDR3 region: CASSLKGAGTSVSEQFF. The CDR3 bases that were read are TGTGCCAGCAGTTTAAAGGGTGCCGGGACTAGCGTCAGTGAG.

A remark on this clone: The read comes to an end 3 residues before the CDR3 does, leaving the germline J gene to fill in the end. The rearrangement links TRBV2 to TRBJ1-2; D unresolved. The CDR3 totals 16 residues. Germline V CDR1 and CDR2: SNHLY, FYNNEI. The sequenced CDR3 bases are TGTGCCAGCAGGTTAGCGGGAGTGGTGACCAACAATGAC. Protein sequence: CASRLAGVVTNND. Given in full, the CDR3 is CASRLAGVVTNNDYTF.

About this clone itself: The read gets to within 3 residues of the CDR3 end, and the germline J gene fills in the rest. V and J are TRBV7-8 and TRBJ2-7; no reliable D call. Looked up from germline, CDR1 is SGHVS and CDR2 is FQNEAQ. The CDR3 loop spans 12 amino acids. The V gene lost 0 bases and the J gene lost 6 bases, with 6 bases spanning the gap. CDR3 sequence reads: CASSLAPSEQYF. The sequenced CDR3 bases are TGTGCCAGCAGCTTAGCGCCTAGCGAG. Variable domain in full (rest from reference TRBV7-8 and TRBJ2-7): GAGVSQSPRYKVAKRGQDVALRCDPISGHVSLFWYQQALGQGPEFLTYFQNEAQLDKSGLPSDRFFAERPEGSVSTLKIQRTQQEDSAVYLCASSLAPSEQYFGPGTRLTVT.

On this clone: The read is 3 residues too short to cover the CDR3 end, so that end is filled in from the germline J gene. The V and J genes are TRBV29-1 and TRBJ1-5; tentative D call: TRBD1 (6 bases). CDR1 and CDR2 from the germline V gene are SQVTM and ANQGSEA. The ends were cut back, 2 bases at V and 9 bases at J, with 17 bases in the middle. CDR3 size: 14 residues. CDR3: CSVEPLDRQRPQHF. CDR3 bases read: TGCAGCGTTGAACCCCTCGACAGGCAACGGCCC.

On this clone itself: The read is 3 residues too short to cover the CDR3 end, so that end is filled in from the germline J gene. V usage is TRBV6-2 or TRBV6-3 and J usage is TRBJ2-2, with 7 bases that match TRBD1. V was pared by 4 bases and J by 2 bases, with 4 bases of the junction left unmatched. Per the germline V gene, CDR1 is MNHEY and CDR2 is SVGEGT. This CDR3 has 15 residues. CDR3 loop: CASSSGTVNTGELFF. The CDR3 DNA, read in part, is TGTGCCAGCAGTTCCGGGACAGTAAACACCGGGGAG.